This TCR beta chain was observed in a study of T cells in Graves' hyperthyroidism and ophthalmopathy (dated by TCRdb to the late 2010s). In the study overall: Peripheral blood was sampled at the time of initial diagnosis, prior to any treatment. The 75 to 100 discovery patients were divided at random into training and test sets in a 7:3 ratio. In addition, the study compared T-cell repertoires in thyroid tissue and in blood from roughly six Graves' hyperthyroidism patients. According to the paper, TCR Vbeta CDR3 sequencing was carried out on approximately 140 peripheral blood samples, which came from 40 to 45 ophthalmopathy, 80 or so hyperthyroidism and roughly 17 progressor patients. A discovery cohort of about a hundred patients, roughly 45 with Graves' ophthalmopathy and fewer than 65 with stable Graves' hyperthyroidism, was used to find distinguishing TCR V-J signatures. After blood sampling, hyperthyroidism patients were treated with methimazole at a starting dose of 30 mg daily, and ophthalmopathy patients were treated with high-dose intravenous methylprednisolone. Whether ophthalmopathy could be predicted prospectively was tested in an independent validation cohort made up of under 20 hyperthyroidism patients plus 17 patients who later progressed to ophthalmopathy. The research as a whole found: A 13 V-J signature model separated ophthalmopathy from stable hyperthyroidism, with over 85% sensitivity and about 81% specificity in cross-validation and 80%/75% in testing. Sample size was not statistically predetermined, and blinding of investigators to group allocation was not performed. Most expanded thyroid clonotypes (frequency above 0.001) were also found in blood, which suggests that blood repertoires may mirror thyroid immune responses. During validation, the model predicted progression to ophthalmopathy a median of approximately six months ahead of onset, with 60% to 71% sensitivity and roughly 75% specificity.

Many counts were recorded for this clonotype. Its recognized antigen is unknown. The record has no base qualities; no much larger clone is one base away. The germline V gene gives CDR1 as SNHLY and CDR2 as FYNNEI. V and J are truncated by 5 bases and 2 bases respectively, leaving an intervening sequence of 12 bases. The CDR3 has 14 amino acids, counting the end cysteine and phenylalanine. Only the CDR3 part of the read is kept: 42 bases, read in frame from the first base. The TCR beta CDR3 regions were amplified from the RNA transcripts. A first-round RT-PCR of the TCR CDR3 used the HTBI primer set with the Qiagen OneStep RT-PCR kit. A second multiplex PCR round built the libraries, followed by size selection and purification. Paired-end sequencing of the libraries was performed with 100 bp reads on an Illumina HiSeq2000. As for how the authors treated the data: Raw data were processed with SOAPnuke, discarding reads with adapters, uncalled bases, mean Phred below 15, or no exact constant-primer or identifier match. COPE v1.2.5 was used to merge high-quality paired reads, and clonotypes were defined as unique nucleotide sequences. MiTCR v1.1 was used to align clonotypes to the IMGT TRBV, TRBD and TRBJ reference segments. The analysis was restricted to V-J combinations with a frequency above 0.0001, which together covered 98% to 99.2% of the repertoires. The TCS score was defined as the ratio of F50 (clonal expansion) to E x V (chaos), calculated using BLOSUM62-based TCRdist between CDR3 peptides within each V-J. Welch's t-statistics and random forest reduced around 510 V-J features to about 13, which were used in a naive Bayes classifier (R e1071). Starting from the raw public reads, TCRdb applied fastp trimming at Q25, assembled clones with MiXCR and retained in-frame beta chains. Identical CDR3 proteins give one entry, which carries the most common genes and DNA. The V and J calls here are based on TCRdb, not the publication. In this sample the table shows about 350,000 distinct CDR3 sequences, approximately 13% of which occur a single time. The leading ten clones occupy just under 25% of the sample.

Graves' hyperthyroidism was defined as stable when no progression to ophthalmopathy occurred over 18 months of follow-up. Hyperthyroidism patients were aged 18 to 65 years and newly diagnosed, with disease duration of less than 2 months. Exclusion was applied to patients with uncontrolled infections, other autoimmune diseases, pregnancy or lactation. Diagnoses were established on the basis of clinical symptoms, serum thyroxine and TRAb, thyroid ultrasound, and orbital computed tomography. PBMCs were isolated from about 9.2 ml of fresh peripheral blood by Ficoll-Paque density gradient centrifugation. Total RNA was extracted using Trizol reagent, and RNA quality was assessed on an Agilent 2100 Bioanalyzer.

Recombination linked TRBV2 to TRBJ2-5, with TRBD2 perhaps the D gene, on 6 matching bases. The clonotype originates from a woman between 25 and 40 years old with Graves' hyperthyroidism. The sample taken for sequencing was blood. The CDR3 loop reads CASSPGGVQETQYF. The sequenced DNA: TGTGCCAGCAGTCCTGGCGGGGTGCAAGAGACCCAGTACTTC.